This T cell receptor beta chain is drawn from a study of cytomegalovirus exposure and HLA in healthy donors (dated by TCRdb to the late 2010s). Notes on the research overall: In an earlier analysis of 450 to 750 of the donors, around 290 Gb of sequence data and 90 million to 130 million unique TCR beta sequences from about 180 million T cells were reported. Approximately 300 gigabases of sequencing data and around 80 million unique TCR sequences made up an early release that covered under 750 HLA-typed donors. Of the 398 genotyped donors, around 81% fell in the genetic ancestry cluster associated with self-reported Caucasian donors. The study aimed to test whether cataloging public T cell receptors could reveal signatures of past pathogen exposure. The study profiled the T cell repertoires of about 640 subjects by immunosequencing and related them to cytomegalovirus serostatus. Besides the first cohort of 500 to 700 subjects, a separate validation cohort made up of roughly 130 different subjects was used. To predict cytomegalovirus infection status, the study combined high-throughput TCR immunosequencing, statistical association of individual TCRs with disease status, and machine learning. A later analysis re-examined previously published TCR beta repertoires from 500 to 700 donors and added high-resolution HLA genotyping to investigate patterns of TCR occurrence. In the later analysis, no new phenotypic data were used to find candidate immune exposures; instead, reliance was placed on TCR beta sequences and their occurrence across donors. In an earlier analysis of more than 550 of the donors, high-throughput TCR beta sequencing was used to judge whether each TCR beta V gene segment behaved as functional or pseudogenic. Donor age, sex, ethnicity and CMV serostatus were collected together with the repertoire data. A later genetic analysis took genome-wide SNP genotypes for about 55% of the 666 donors and used that subset as a discovery cohort. Every repertoire in the discovery cohort had been generated on one and the same sequencing platform. Both class I and class II loci were covered by HLA typing, at four-digit resolution. The number of donors typed differed by locus, with about 629-640 for A, B, C, DRB1 and DQB1, roughly 520 for DQA1, some 570 for DPA1, and approximately 470 for DPB1. Roughly 5 DR-DQ haplotypes were handled as single units for association and clustering, since linkage in the cohort was strong. On average, 235,054 unique TCR beta nucleotide sequences were sequenced per donor among 300 to 500 genotyped donors of the cohort, with roughly 18% of those sequences being non-productive. On the study overall, not on this receptor specifically: Sequencing depth was assumed to be roughly uniform across donors in the presence/absence analyses, though that assumption may not hold. A further reported finding was that TCR beta sequences accurately predicted the HLA-A and HLA-B alleles for most subjects in the first cohort. Most CMV-associated TCR beta chains appeared to be HLA-restricted in a later analysis, and the HLA associations seemed to be driven largely by CMV exposure. In both the original and validation cohorts, the classifier was reported to diagnose cytomegalovirus status with high specificity and sensitivity. In an earlier analysis of a few hundred of the donors, most TCR beta V segments were observed in productive rearrangements about 87% or about 30% of the time, broadly matching IMGT annotations. The sequencing pipeline was judged likely to have produced a cluster of highly shared sequence variants as a technical artifact. Only TCR beta chains were sequenced in this cohort, and the absence of alpha or paired-chain data limited detectable features. Roughly 15 rarely observed V segments, including chromosome 9 orphons, were excluded from the earlier analysis of approximately 600 of the donors because counts were too low. Because some donors lacked HLA typing at each locus, the association tests relied only on the typed subset. In a later analysis, HLA-associated TCR beta chains were found to be more clonally expanded and to have lower generation probabilities than equally common non-associated chains. In a later analysis, the rate of TCR association differed among HLA loci, with DRB1 alleles having the most associated TCRs and HLA-C alleles having the fewest. Several of the top co-occurrence clusters appeared to be linked to parvovirus B19, influenza, CMV and Epstein-Barr virus, according to a later analysis. At a false discovery rate of 0.05, a later analysis linked fewer than 20,000 TCR beta sequences to specific HLA alleles. When HLA alleles, especially DR and DQ, strongly co-occurred, attributing TCR associations to individual alleles was difficult. Most TCR sequences were seen in very few donors, while some public TCRs were found in many individuals. The authors suggested that the approach could potentially be extended to other disease states and immunological phenotypes. A later genetic analysis associated a missense DCLRE1C variant with V-gene and J-gene trimming of TCR beta chains, and an independent cohort replicated the association. Compared with the roughly 710-donor mean, donors in an Asian-associated ancestry cluster had fewer N-insertions in productive TCRs, according to a later genetic analysis. A total of 150 to 200 TCR beta chains were listed by the study as associated with cytomegalovirus. Some IMGT-functional V segments, including TRBV6-2 and TRBV6-3, could not be distinguished by the 87-base-pair reads and were therefore excluded. Three of the identified cytomegalovirus-associated TCR beta chains were confirmed in vitro to be specific for cytomegalovirus antigens. Immune exposure information for the cohort was limited to CMV serostatus. Linkage disequilibrium might explain the correlated functional status among segregating V segments, but an unknown experimental factor could not be excluded.

The CDR1 and CDR2 encoded by the germline V gene are SGHAT and FQNNGV. The CDR3 starts with the cysteine, ends with the phenylalanine, and has 18 residues. The DNA shown is the 54-base CDR3, in frame from base 1. V sheds 3 bases and J sheds 6 bases, leaving 25 bases between their ends. Receptors were amplified or captured by the immunoSEQ multiplex PCR assay. The multiplex PCR relied on a mix of 60 forward primers for TCR Vbeta segments and 13 reverse primers for TCR Jbeta segments. A multiplex PCR assay on genomic DNA amplified the CDR3 region of rearranged TCR beta genes. Amplified TCR beta libraries were sequenced as 87-base-pair reads on the Illumina HiSeq System. On the authors' methods: Across the 670 or so repertoires, a later analysis counted 80 million or so unique TCR beta chains, roughly 11 million of which were shared by at least two donors. To remove PCR and sequencing errors, raw reads were error-corrected and collapsed into unique sequences using a nearest-neighbor algorithm that merged closely related sequences. CDR3 sequences were aligned to IMGT reference sequences to assign V, D and J gene segments. For a sequence to be retained, at least a six-nucleotide match to both a V gene segment and a J gene segment was required. A rearrangement was called productive if the CDR3 had no stop codons and remained in frame with V and J, and every other rearrangement was called non-productive. CDR3 was defined according to IMGT convention as the region running from the second conserved V-encoded cysteine to the conserved J-encoded phenylalanine. The earlier analysis of roughly 590 of the donors excluded sequences that lacked an unambiguous match to a single V gene segment. In an earlier analysis of approximately 560 of the donors, a V segment was called functional when productive rearrangements were above 56.7%, and segregating when the standard deviation between donors exceeded 5%. To diagnose cytomegalovirus status from the catalog of TCR beta chain sequences, a statistical classification framework was built. In a later analysis, V and J genes were assigned by comparing TCR nucleotide sequences against IMGT/GENE-DB human TR gene sequences. Using the TCRdist pipeline, a later analysis assigned CDR3 sequences along with most-parsimonious VDJ recombination scenarios. In a later analysis, every TCR beta chain was defined by the combination of its CDR3 amino acid sequence and its V-gene family, and reads without a unique V-gene family were dropped. In a later analysis, 550 to 650 highly shared, low-generation-probability nucleotide sequences were removed to address suspected cross-contamination and a sequencing artifact. In a later analysis, a clonal expansion index was calculated for each public chain from normalized within-repertoire ranks of inferred template counts. Generation probabilities in a later analysis came from a VDJ recombination model fitted to out-of-frame rearrangements, and those results were checked against IGoR. In a later analysis, hypergeometric tests were used to score TCR-TCR, TCR-HLA and TCR-CMV co-occurrence, with a repertoire-size bias correction applied to TCR pairs. False discovery rates were estimated in a later analysis by permuting HLA or CMV assignments 20 times. In a later analysis, co-occurring TCRs were grouped using DBSCAN, with TCRdist sequence similarity added in when clustering inside HLA-allele-positive subsets. For co-occurrence clustering, repertoires with fewer than 30,000 or more than 120,000 public chains were excluded, along with about five repertoires with anomalous nucleotide sharing. In TCRdb, the immuneACCESS table is reduced to in-frame sequences with V and J assigned. These tables do not hold every clone; where another copy was compared, an unresolved V gene accounts for under half, and the others remain unexplained. V, J and clone size reflect that table, while D and trimming were determined from the DNA. The sample table records approximately 150,000 clones; more than 75% of these occur just once. Together, the top ten hold about 2% of the sample.

The cohort was made up of several hundred healthy bone marrow donors. Cohort members were all nominally healthy when sampled, although unrecorded immune exposures were likely present. The donor tested CMV seronegative and was one of the 352 seronegative cohort members. A peripheral blood sample was provided by each donor, and peripheral blood mononuclear cells were used for TCR beta sequencing. Genomic DNA extraction from the blood cell samples was performed with the Qiagen DNeasy Blood Extraction Kit. On this clone itself: Its antigen remains unidentified. Within one base of it there is no much larger clone, and no base qualities were kept.

Material for sequencing was PBMCs. The TCR comes from a man aged 40-55 years in good health and CMV-seronegative. The chain is assembled from TRBV11-2 and TRBJ2-3; TRBD1 is a weak D gene call, 6 bases matching. The CDR3 reads CASSFRASGANQADTQYF. Read as DNA, the sequence is TGTGCCAGCAGCTTTAGGGCGTCAGGGGCGAACCAAGCGGATACGCAGTATTTT.